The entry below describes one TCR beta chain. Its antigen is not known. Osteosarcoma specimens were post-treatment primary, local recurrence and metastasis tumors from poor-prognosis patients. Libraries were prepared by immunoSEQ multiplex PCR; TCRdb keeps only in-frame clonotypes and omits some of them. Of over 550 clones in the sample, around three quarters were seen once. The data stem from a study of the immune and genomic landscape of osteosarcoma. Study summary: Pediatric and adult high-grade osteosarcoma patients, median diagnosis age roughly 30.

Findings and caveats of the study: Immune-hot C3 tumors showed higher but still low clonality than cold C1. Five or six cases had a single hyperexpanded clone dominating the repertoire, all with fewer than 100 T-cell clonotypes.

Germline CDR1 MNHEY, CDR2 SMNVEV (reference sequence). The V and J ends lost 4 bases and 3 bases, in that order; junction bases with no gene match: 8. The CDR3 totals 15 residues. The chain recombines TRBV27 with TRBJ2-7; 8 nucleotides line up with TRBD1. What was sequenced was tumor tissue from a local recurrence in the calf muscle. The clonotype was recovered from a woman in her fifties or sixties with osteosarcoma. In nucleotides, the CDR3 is TGTGCCAGCAGTTCCGGGACAGGAGCCGGCTACGAGCAGTACTTC. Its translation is CASSSGTGAGYEQYF.